What follows is one T cell receptor beta chain and its context. Its antigen remains unidentified. CDR3 length: 14 residues. Trimming pared 6 bases from V and 2 bases from J, leaving 11 bases between. In germline, CDR1 is MNHEY, CDR2 SVGAGI. Some clones are missing from TCRdb's copy, which holds only in-frame ones; the method was immunoSEQ multiplex PCR. The sample has roughly 180,000 clones, about 94% seen once; the top ten hold roughly 9.8%. The entry originates in a study of T cell responses to AZD1222 COVID-19 vaccine. General study results and limits: Nearly half of spike-specific TCRs reportedly target variant regions that are unmutated in the B.1.351 and B.1.1.7 variants. Seropositive AZD1222 recipients at baseline numbered only six or seven.

Source: peripheral blood, taken on day 0 of AZD1222 vaccination. The clonotype originates from an adult in good health. J is TRBJ1-5 and V is TRBV6-5; D unresolved. The CDR3 DNA reads TGTGCCAGCAGGCCGCTTGGTGGCAATCAGCCCCAGCATTTT. The encoded protein is CASRPLGGNQPQHF.